This TCR beta chain was captured in a study of cytomegalovirus exposure and HLA in healthy donors. Study-wide background: Earlier work reported 95 million to 130 million unique TCR beta sequences from about 180 million T cells. Regarding the study as a whole: Across HLA loci, a later analysis found differing TCR association rates, with DRB1 most and HLA-C fewest. No immune exposure information besides CMV serostatus was available.

Worth noting for this clone: The target antigen is unknown.

V was trimmed by 5 bases and J by 0 bases, leaving 11 bases between them. The CDR3 spans 15 residues. Germline loops: CDR1 SGDLS, CDR2 YYNGEE. PCR involved 60 Vbeta and 13 Jbeta primers. Data came from immunoSEQ multiplex PCR; TCRdb stores just in-frame clones and leaves some out. Of around 90,000 clones listed, approximately 79% are singletons. The rearrangement uses TRBV9 and TRBJ2-2; a possible D gene is TRBD2 (5 bases). Sequenced sample: PBMCs. The source of this sequence is a man between 25 and 39 years old in good health and CMV-seronegative. DNA for the CDR3: TGTGCCAGCAGTCGGGAAGCCACGAACACCGGGGAGCTGTTTTTT. This translates into CASSREATNTGELFF.